What follows are 16 T cell receptor beta chains derived from one specimen sequenced in a study of molecular identifiers for immune sequencing clone quantification. A single record per CDR3 protein comes from TCRdb applying MiXCR to the PCR reads. This table has 460,000 or so distinct CDR3 sequences, about a fifth appearing once. The specimen sequenced was naive CD8+ T cells from blood, with Jurkat cell RNA spiked in. Subset specified: FACS-sorted CD8+CD4-CCR7+CD45RA+ naive T cells. The receptor source for this set is a human donor in good health. Some libraries in this study had Jurkat cell RNA spiked in.

This clonotype was counted ten times or more. This chain links TRBV19 with TRBJ1-4; the D is unclear. This CDR3 comprises 14 residues. The germline V and J ends were trimmed by 8 bases and 7 bases, with 17 bases remaining between them. Per the germline V gene, CDR1 is LNHDA and CDR2 is SQIVND (reference sequence). CDR3: CASGPGFLGEKLFF. The CDR3 DNA reads TGTGCCAGTGGCCCCGGTTTCCTGGGTGAAAAACTGTTTTTT.

For this clonotype: The junction departs from the called germline gene at one end, perhaps through a read error. The chain is built from TRBV27 and TRBJ2-1, with 13 bases that match TRBD2. Germline V gene sequence: CDR1 MNHEY, CDR2 SMNVEV (reference sequence). The CDR3 is 15 residues long. The CDR3 DNA reads as TGTACCAGCAGGGCGGGACTAGCGGGAAGTAATGAGCAGTTCTTC. It translates to CTSRAGLAGSNEQFF.

Concerning this clonotype: A read error may be the cause here, since a much bigger clone is one base away. CDR3 sequence reads: CASGTGSAHEQYF. The CDR3 coding sequence is TGTGCTAGTGGTACAGGGTCCGCCCACGAGCAGTACTTC. The chain uses TRBV12-5 and TRBJ2-7; a weak D match, TRBD1 (6 bases). CDR1 is LGHNT and CDR2 is FRNRAP in the germline V gene. There are 13 residues in the CDR3. V lost 5 bases, J lost 5 bases, and 13 bases lay in between.

A few counts support this clonotype. With only one base between it and a far larger clone, this is likely a read error. V usage is TRBV7-9 and J usage is TRBJ1-1; D is unresolved. V shed 5 bases and J shed 2 bases, with 9 bases lying between them. CDR3 size: 13 residues. CDR1 is SEHNR and CDR2 is FQNEAQ in the germline V gene (reference sequence). CDR3 nucleotide sequence: TGTGCCAGCAGCAAAGGACTTAACACTGAAGCTTTCTTT. Amino acid sequence: CASSKGLNTEAFF. The whole variable domain, filled in from reference TRBV7-9 and TRBJ1-1, reads DTGVSQNPRHKITKRGQNVTFRCDPISEHNRLYWYRQTLGQGPEFLTYFQNEAQLEKSRLLSDRFSAERPKGSFSTLEIQRTEQGDSAMYLCASSKGLNTEAFFGQGTRLTVV.

The chain links TRBV12-3 or TRBV12-4 to TRBJ1-1, with a possible D match to TRBD1 (6 bases). V was pared by 11 bases and J by 11 bases, with 24 bases between. The length of the CDR3 is 13 residues. The CDR3 loop is CASGNPSGAQAFF. CDR3 in DNA: TGTGCCTCCGGTAACCCATCGGGGGCGCAGGCTTTCTTT.

Points on this clonotype: The junction departs from the called germline gene at one end, perhaps through a read error. This chain joins TRBV4-3 and TRBJ2-2; 11 bases align to TRBD1. The CDR3 totals 16 residues. The V gene's germline CDR1 is LGHNA and CDR2 YSLEER. The CDR3 reads CAGSLGTGGYTGELFF. The DNA of the CDR3 is TGCGCCGGCAGCCTTGGGACAGGGGGATACACCGGGGAGCTGTTTTTT.

The chain is built from TRBV4-3 and TRBJ1-1; 7 positions agree with TRBD1. The CDR3 contains 15 residues. Germline V gene lookup returns CDR1 LGHNA and CDR2 YSLEER. The V gene end was trimmed by 6 bases and the J gene end by 0 bases; junction bases not matched to a gene: 7. This CDR3 is CASRETTGMNTEAFF. CDR3 DNA: TGCGCCAGCAGGGAAACGACAGGGATGAACACTGAAGCTTTCTTT.

V gene TRBV20-1 combines with J gene TRBJ1-1, with D perhaps TRBD1 (6 bases). In germline, CDR1 is DFQATT, CDR2 SNEGSKA (reference sequence). The CDR3 is 13 amino acids. V lost 2 bases, J lost 4 bases, and 11 bases lay in between. CDR3 sequence reads: CSARQDRPTEAFF. For the CDR3, the DNA is TGCAGTGCTAGACAGGACAGACCCACTGAAGCTTTCTTT.

The rearrangement links TRBV11-2 to TRBJ2-7, with D perhaps matching TRBD1 (6 bases). Germline CDR1 reads SGHAT; CDR2 reads FQNNGV. The CDR3 has 16 amino acids. The germline V and J ends were trimmed by 5 bases and 2 bases, with 19 bases remaining between them. This CDR3 reads CASSPARGHFTYEQYF. In nucleotides, the CDR3 is TGTGCCAGCAGCCCGGCCAGGGGCCATTTCACCTACGAGCAGTACTTC.

This clonotype was counted ten times or more. This chain links TRBV4-1 with TRBJ2-2; unclear D gene. Germline V gene lookup returns CDR1 MGHRA and CDR2 YSYEKL. This CDR3 is 14 amino acids long. V was shortened by 0 bases and J by 2 bases, with 4 bases between the two germline ends. CDR3 sequence: CASSQEFNTGELFF. The CDR3 DNA sequence: TGCGCCAGCAGCCAAGAATTTAACACCGGGGAGCTGTTTTTT.

The sample holds a few counts of this clonotype. The chain recombines TRBV20-1 with TRBJ2-7; 9 positions match TRBD1. Trimming removed 5 bases from V and 4 bases from J; junction bases left unmatched: 9. The CDR3 extends over 14 amino acids. Germline V gene data show CDR1 as DFQATT and CDR2 as SNEGSKA (reference sequence). The CDR3 sequence: CSAGPRDREYEQYF. CDR3 nucleotide sequence: TGCAGTGCTGGGCCCCGGGACAGGGAGTACGAGCAGTACTTC.

Remarks on this clonotype: A single base separates this from a much larger clone, so it may be a read error. The V call is TRBV20-1, the J call TRBJ2-7, with D perhaps matching TRBD1 (5 bases). Looked up from germline, CDR1 is DFQATT and CDR2 is SNEGSKA (reference sequence). V was trimmed by 3 bases and J by 4 bases, leaving 13 bases between them. The CDR3 contains 13 residues. The DNA for the CDR3 is TGCAGTGCTAGTAGTACAGGATGGTACGAGCAGTACTTC. This translates into CSASSTGWYEQYF.

This clonotype occurred a few times. The chain uses TRBV4-3 and TRBJ2-1, with D maybe TRBD2 (5 bases). The germline V gene has CDR1 LGHNA and CDR2 YSLEER. This CDR3 has 16 residues. V was pared by 3 bases and J by 3 bases, with 15 bases between. CDR3 in amino acids: CASSQDSDPNYNEQFF. The CDR3 DNA follows: TGCGCCAGCAGCCAGGATAGCGACCCTAACTACAATGAGCAGTTCTTC.

The chain carries TRBV29-1 and TRBJ1-4, with D maybe TRBD1 (5 bases). The ends were cut back, 5 bases at V and 3 bases at J, with 13 bases in the middle. The CDR3 is 14 residues long. CDR1 is SQVTM, CDR2 ANQGSEA, per germline. This chain's CDR3 is CSVPGQGANEKLFF. The CDR3 bases are TGCAGCGTTCCAGGGCAGGGCGCTAATGAAAAACTGTTTTTT.

This clonotype was counted many times. The genes are TRBV7-2 and TRBJ2-3; 9 bases map to TRBD2. Germline V lookup: CDR1 SGHTA, CDR2 FQGNSA. The CDR3 length is 15 residues. V dropped 4 bases and J dropped 0; count of bases not matched to a gene: 2. CDR3 sequence (DNA): TGTGCCAGCAGCTCTCTAGCGGGGAGCACAGATACGCAGTATTTT. This codes for CASSSLAGSTDTQYF.

This clonotype was counted a few times. A clone one base away is much larger, so this may be a read error. The J gene is TRBJ2-7, the V gene TRBV4-2; TRBD2 agrees at 12 bases. With 3 bases clipped from V and 3 bases from J, the junction kept 0 bases outside the gene matches. This CDR3 spans 14 amino acids. Germline CDR1 is LGHNA and CDR2 is YNFKEQ. CDR3 nucleotide sequence: TGTGCCAGCAGCCAGGGACTAGCGGGCTACGAGCAGTACTTC. Translating it yields CASSQGLAGYEQYF.